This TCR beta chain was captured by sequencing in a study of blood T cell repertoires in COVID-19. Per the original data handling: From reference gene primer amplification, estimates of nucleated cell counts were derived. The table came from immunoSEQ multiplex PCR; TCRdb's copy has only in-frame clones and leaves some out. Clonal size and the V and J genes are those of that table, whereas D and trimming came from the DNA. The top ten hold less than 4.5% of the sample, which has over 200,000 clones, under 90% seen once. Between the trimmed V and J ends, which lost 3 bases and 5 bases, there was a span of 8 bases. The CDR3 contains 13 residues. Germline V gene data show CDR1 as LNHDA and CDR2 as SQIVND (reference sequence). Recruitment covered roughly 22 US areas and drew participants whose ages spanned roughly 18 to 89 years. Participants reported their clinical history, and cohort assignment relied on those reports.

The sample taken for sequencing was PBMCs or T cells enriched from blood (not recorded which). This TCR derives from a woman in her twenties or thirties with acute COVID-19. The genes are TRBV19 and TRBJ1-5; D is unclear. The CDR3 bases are TGTGCCAGTAGTATTCTACGCGATCAGCCCCAGCATTTT. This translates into CASSILRDQPQHF.